This passage covers 5 T cell receptor beta chains from one sample sequenced in a study of CDR3 diversity in severe acne. From the PCR reads, TCRdb called clonotypes with MiXCR, one entry per CDR3 protein. The sample includes fewer than 100,000 distinct CDR3 sequences, over 40% of them seen just once. The specimen was blood. These receptors originate from a male donor in good health, without acne.

The chain carries TRBV25-1 and TRBJ2-5; D possibly matches TRBD1 or TRBD2 (5 bases each). The CDR3 contains 16 residues. CDR1 is MGHDK and CDR2 is SYGVNS in the germline V gene. Trimming removed 6 bases from V and 0 bases from J, with 17 bases in between. CDR3 in amino acids: CASSLRGQGNQETQYF. The DNA for the CDR3 is TGTGCCAGCAGCTTACGGGGTCAGGGAAACCAAGAGACCCAGTACTTC.

Worth noting for this clonotype: At one end the junction does not follow the germline gene, possibly because of a read error. The genes are TRBV19 and TRBJ2-7; no clear D. The CDR3 is 14 residues long. Germline loops: CDR1 LNHDA, CDR2 SQIVND (reference sequence). CDR3 sequence: CAGSVDQSSYEQYF. Here the CDR3 DNA reads TGTGCCGGTAGTGTTGACCAGTCCTCCTACGAGCAGTACTTC.

This clonotype has a count of ten or more. The chain joins TRBV13 to TRBJ2-7; 7 nucleotides match TRBD1. J lost 2 bases, V lost 5 bases, and 6 bases had no gene match. CDR1 is PRHDT and CDR2 is FYEKMQ in the germline V gene (reference sequence). The CDR3 consists of 14 residues. In nucleotides, the CDR3 is TGTGCCAGCAGCGTCAGGGGGACCACCTACGAGCAGTACTTC. Protein: CASSVRGTTYEQYF.

The chain has TRBV7-9 and TRBJ1-3; 10 positions match TRBD1. Losses at the gene ends were 5 bases for V and 3 bases for J; bases not matched to a gene: 1. The germline CDR1 and CDR2 sequences are SEHNR and FQNEAQ (reference sequence). The CDR3 runs to 14 residues. The CDR3 loop is CASSRDRGGNTIYF. As DNA, the CDR3 is TGTGCCAGCAGCAGGGACAGGGGTGGAAACACCATATATTTT. Using reference TRBV7-9 and TRBJ1-3 for the parts outside the CDR3, the full variable domain is DTGVSQNPRHKITKRGQNVTFRCDPISEHNRLYWYRQTLGQGPEFLTYFQNEAQLEKSRLLSDRFSAERPKGSFSTLEIQRTEQGDSAMYLCASSRDRGGNTIYFGEGSWLTVV.

The V call is TRBV5-1, the J call TRBJ2-6; D remains ambiguous. CDR3 size: 16 residues. Germline CDR1 SGHRS, CDR2 YFSETQ. Trimming took off 4 bases at V and 0 bases at J, with 11 bases between the two ends. The CDR3 is CASSNLQNSGANVLTF. CDR3 nucleotide sequence: TGCGCCAGCAGCAACCTACAGAACTCTGGGGCCAACGTCCTGACTTTC.